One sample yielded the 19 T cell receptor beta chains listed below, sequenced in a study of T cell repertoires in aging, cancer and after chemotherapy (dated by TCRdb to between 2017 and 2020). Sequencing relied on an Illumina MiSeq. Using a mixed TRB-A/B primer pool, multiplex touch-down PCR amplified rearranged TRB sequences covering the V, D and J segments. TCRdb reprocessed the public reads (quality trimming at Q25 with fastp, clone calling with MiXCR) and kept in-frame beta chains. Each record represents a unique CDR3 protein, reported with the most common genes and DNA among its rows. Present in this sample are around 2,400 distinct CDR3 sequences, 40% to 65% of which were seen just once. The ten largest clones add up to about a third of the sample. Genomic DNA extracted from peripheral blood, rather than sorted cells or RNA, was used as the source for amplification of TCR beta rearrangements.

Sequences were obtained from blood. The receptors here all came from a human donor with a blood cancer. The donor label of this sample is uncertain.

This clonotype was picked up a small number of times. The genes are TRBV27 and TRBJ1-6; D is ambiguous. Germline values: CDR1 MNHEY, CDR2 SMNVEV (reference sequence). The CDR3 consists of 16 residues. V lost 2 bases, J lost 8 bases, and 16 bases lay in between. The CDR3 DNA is TGTGCCAGCAGTTTACCCAGAGGGAGGTTTGATTCACCCCTCCACTTT. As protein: CASSLPRGRFDSPLHF.

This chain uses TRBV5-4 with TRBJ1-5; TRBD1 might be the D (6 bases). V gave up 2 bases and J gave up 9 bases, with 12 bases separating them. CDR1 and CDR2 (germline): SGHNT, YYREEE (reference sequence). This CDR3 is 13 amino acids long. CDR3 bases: TGTGCCAGCAGCTTCGGGGGCTCTGGGCCCCAGCATTTT. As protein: CASSFGGSGPQHF.

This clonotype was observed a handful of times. CDR3 nucleotide sequence: TGTGCCAGCAGCTTAGATCTTGTTCGGGGATCTACGTTCGAGCAGTACTTC. Translation gives CASSLDLVRGSTFEQYF. This rearrangement joins TRBV11-2 to TRBJ2-7, with D possibly being TRBD2 (5 bases). Germline V gene data show CDR1 as SGHAT and CDR2 as FQNNGV. V lost 0 bases, J lost 6 bases, and 21 bases lay in between. This CDR3 is 17 amino acids long.

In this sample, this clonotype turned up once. CDR3 sequence reads: CASSIRTGSTGELFF. CDR3 nucleotide sequence: TGTGCCAGTAGTATAAGGACAGGGTCCACCGGGGAGCTGTTTTTT. The chain combines TRBV19 with TRBJ2-2, with 8 bases aligning to TRBD1. V shed 2 bases and J 4 bases; nucleotides not matched to a gene: 3. The CDR3 spans 15 residues. CDR1 and CDR2 from the germline V gene are LNHDA and SQIVND (reference sequence).

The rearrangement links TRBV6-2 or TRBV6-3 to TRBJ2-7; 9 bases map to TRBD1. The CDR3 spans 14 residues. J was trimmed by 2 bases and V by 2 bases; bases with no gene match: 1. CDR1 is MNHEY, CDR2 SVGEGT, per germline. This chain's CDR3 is CASSYGTGPYEQYF. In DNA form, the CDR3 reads TGTGCCAGCAGTTACGGGACAGGGCCCTACGAGCAGTACTTC.

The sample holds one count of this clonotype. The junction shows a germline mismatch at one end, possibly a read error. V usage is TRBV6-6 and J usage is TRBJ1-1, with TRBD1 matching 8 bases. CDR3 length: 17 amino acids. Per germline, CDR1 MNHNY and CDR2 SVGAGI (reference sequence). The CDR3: CASSESTTGVQVTEAFF. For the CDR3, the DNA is TGCGCCAGCAGTGAGTCAACGACAGGGGTCCAGGTTACTGAAGCTTTCTTT.

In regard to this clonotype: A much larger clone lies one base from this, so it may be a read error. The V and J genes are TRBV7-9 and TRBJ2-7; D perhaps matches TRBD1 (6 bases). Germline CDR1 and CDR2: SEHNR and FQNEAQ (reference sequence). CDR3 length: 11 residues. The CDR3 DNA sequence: TGTGTCAGCAGCCTTAACAGGGATCCGTACTTC. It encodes CVSSLNRDPYF.

CDR3 amino acids: CASSIGNRAGYTF. The CDR3 nucleotides are TGTGCCAGTAGTATAGGAAACAGGGCGGGCTACACCTTC. The V call is TRBV19, the J call TRBJ1-2; maybe TRBD1 (6 bases). This CDR3 spans 13 amino acids. V lost 1 base, J lost 8 bases, and 11 bases lay in between. Germline CDR1 reads LNHDA; CDR2 reads SQIVND (reference sequence).

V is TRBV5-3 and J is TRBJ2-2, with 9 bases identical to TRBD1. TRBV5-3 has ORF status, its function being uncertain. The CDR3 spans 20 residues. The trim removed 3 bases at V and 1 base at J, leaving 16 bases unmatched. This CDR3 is CARSSPPGQGLARNTGELFF. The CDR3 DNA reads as TGTGCCAGAAGCTCTCCCCCGGGACAGGGTTTAGCGCGGAACACCGGGGAGCTGTTTTTT.

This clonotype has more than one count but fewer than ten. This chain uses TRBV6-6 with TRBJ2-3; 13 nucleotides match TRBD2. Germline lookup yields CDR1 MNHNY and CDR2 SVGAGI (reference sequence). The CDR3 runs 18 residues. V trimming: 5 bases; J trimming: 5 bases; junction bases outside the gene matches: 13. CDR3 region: CASSRLAGGVSGLDTQYF. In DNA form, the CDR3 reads TGTGCCAGCAGTCGACTAGCGGGGGGTGTTAGTGGGTTAGATACGCAGTATTTT.

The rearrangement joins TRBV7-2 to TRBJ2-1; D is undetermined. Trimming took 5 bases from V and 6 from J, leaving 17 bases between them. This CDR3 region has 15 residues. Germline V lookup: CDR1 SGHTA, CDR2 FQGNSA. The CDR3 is CASSPTYLPFNEQFF. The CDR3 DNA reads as TGTGCCAGCAGCCCGACTTACCTCCCCTTCAATGAGCAGTTCTTC.

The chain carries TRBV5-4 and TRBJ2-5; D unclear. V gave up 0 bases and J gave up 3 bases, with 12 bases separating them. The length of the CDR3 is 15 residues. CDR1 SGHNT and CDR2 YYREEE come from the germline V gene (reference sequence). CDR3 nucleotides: TGTGCCAGCAGCTTGGCGAGCGCCAGCGAAGAGACCCAGTACTTC. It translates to CASSLASASEETQYF.

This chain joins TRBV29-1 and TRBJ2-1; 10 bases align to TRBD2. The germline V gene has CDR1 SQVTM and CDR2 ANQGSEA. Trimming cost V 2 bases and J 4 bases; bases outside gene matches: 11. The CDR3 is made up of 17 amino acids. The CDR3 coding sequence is TGCAGCGTTGAACGAGCGGGGGGGCCCTTTCTTTACAATGAGCAGTTCTTC. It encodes CSVERAGGPFLYNEQFF.

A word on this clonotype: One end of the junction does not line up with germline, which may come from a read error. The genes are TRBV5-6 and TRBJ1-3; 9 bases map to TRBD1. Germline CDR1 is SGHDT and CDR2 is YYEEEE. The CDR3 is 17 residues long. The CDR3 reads CASSRPGTGRSGNTLYF. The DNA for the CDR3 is TGTGCCAGCAGCCGTCCCGGGACAGGGCGCTCTGGAAACACCTTATATTTT.

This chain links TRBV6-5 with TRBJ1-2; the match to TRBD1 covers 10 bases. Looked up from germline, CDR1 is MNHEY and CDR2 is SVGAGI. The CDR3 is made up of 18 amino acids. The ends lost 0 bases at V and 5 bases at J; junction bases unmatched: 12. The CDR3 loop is CASSYSSASGTGDYGYTF. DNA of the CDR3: TGTGCCAGCAGTTACTCTTCAGCGAGCGGGACAGGGGATTATGGCTACACCTTC.

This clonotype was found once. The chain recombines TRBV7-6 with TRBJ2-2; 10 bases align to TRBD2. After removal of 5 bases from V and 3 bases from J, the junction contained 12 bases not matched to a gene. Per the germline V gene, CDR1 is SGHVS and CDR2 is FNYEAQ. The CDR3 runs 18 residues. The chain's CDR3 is CASSLGPSGGSHTGELFF. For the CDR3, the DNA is TGTGCCAGCAGCCTGGGGCCTAGCGGGGGTTCGCACACCGGGGAGCTGTTTTTT.

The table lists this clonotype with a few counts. The CDR3 DNA follows: TGTGCCAGCAGTCGCGCACCCGCCAGCGTTGGCTATGGCTACACCTTC. It encodes CASSRAPASVGYGYTF. V is TRBV27 and J is TRBJ1-2; D not certain. Germline V gene sequence: CDR1 MNHEY, CDR2 SMNVEV (reference sequence). Trimming stripped 5 bases from V and 4 bases from J, with 20 bases between. This CDR3 comprises 16 residues.

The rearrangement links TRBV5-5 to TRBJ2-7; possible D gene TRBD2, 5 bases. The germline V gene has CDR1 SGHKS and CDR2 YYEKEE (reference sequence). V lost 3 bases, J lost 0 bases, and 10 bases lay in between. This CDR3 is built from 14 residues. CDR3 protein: CASSSTGSSYEQYF. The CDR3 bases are TGTGCCAGCAGCTCGACGGGAAGCTCCTACGAGCAGTACTTC.

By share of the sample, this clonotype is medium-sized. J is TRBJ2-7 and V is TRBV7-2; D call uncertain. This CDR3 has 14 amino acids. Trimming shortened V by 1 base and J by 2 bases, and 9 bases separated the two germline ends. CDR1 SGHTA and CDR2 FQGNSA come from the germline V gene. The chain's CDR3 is CASSLDWSAYEQYF. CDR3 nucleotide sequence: TGTGCCAGCAGCTTAGATTGGTCCGCCTACGAGCAGTACTTC.